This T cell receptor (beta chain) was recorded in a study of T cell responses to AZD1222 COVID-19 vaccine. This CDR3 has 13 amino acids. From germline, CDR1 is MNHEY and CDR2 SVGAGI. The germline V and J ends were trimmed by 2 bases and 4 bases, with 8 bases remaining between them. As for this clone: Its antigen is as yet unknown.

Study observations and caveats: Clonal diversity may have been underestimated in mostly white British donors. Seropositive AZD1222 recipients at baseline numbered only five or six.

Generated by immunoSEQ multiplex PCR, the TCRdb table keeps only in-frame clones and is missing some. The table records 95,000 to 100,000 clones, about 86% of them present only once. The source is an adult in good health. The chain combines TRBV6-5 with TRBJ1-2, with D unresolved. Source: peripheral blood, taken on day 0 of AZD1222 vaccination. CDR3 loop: CASSYDTVYGYTF. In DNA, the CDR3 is TGTGCCAGCAGTTACGACACTGTCTATGGCTACACCTTC.